Sequencing of this T cell receptor beta chain was carried out in a study of T-cell memory formation after mild COVID-19. On the study more broadly: Each donor largely had its own TCR clusters.

TCRdb called the 5' RACE reads again in MiXCR, with one record for every CDR3 protein. In the table there are around 340,000 distinct CDR3 sequences, approximately 15% of which are singletons. This clonotype has a handful of counts. What it binds is not known. Study-wide results and limits: Cross-reactive memory seemingly joined, as some responding clones were found in pre-infection memory. Nothing confirmed that second-wave clones peaking on day 37 were specific for SARS-CoV-2.

Trimming removed 3 bases from V and 0 bases from J, with 13 bases in between. The length of the CDR3 is 16 residues. The germline CDR1 and CDR2 sequences are SEHNR and FQNEAQ (reference sequence). J is TRBJ2-3 and V is TRBV7-9; D uncertain. The TCR comes from a man between 18 and 29 years old who had mild COVID-19 (a few samples of this study predate the infection). Cell type and time point are not known. The sample comprised PBMCs or a T cell subset sorted from them (not recorded which). The DNA of the CDR3 is TGTGCCAGCAGCTTTTATCTTACATCCAGCACAGATACGCAGTATTTT. Translating it yields CASSFYLTSSTDTQYF.